This entry features one T cell receptor beta chain sequence. This clonotype was detected only once. Its specific antigen is unknown. No much larger clone exists at a distance of one base, and base qualities are not known. Resting on one read, the evidence is weak. Ficoll-Paque density gradient centrifugation was the method used to isolate PBMCs. This record belongs to a study of T-cell memory formation after mild COVID-19 (dated by TCRdb to the early 2020s). With respect to the entire study: TCR sequence clusters from the two donors were found to be largely donor specific. Two young, previously healthy adult volunteers, one female and one male, were included in the cohort. In a couple of donors, T-cell clones that expanded and contracted after mild COVID-19 were followed by sequencing TCRalpha and TCRbeta repertoires longitudinally. Broad study findings and their caveats: Contracting CD4+ clones appeared mostly in the CM and EM memory subsets, whereas CD8+ clones were enriched in EMRA. Balanced CD4/CD8 phenotypes were observed for clones contracting from day 15 to 85, whereas a bias towards CD4+ was observed for a second wave of clones expanding from day 15 to 37. Only a couple of mild cases were covered by the study, and larger cohorts that include severe cases with pre-infection samples were considered necessary. Some responding clones were found in pre-infection memory, which suggests that pre-existing cross-reactive memory T cells took part in the SARS-CoV-2 response. SARS-CoV-2 specificity of the second-wave clones peaking on day 37 was not confirmed.

Per the germline V gene, MNHEY is the CDR1 and SVGAGI is the CDR2. The CDR3 goes from the cysteine to the phenylalanine over 14 residues. The DNA shown is the 42-base CDR3, in frame from base 1. For this chain, trimming is 6 bases at the V end and 6 bases at the J end, and the number of junction bases without a gene match is 9. The run used an Illumina NovaSeq 6000. TCRalpha and TCRbeta cDNA libraries were built by 5'RACE with constant-segment primers, adding sample barcodes and unique molecular identifiers. RNA was extracted from every sample with Trizol reagent. Amplification of the libraries took two PCR steps, and the second step added a second sample barcode plus Illumina TruSeq adapters. The libraries were sequenced on an Illumina NovaSeq using 2 x 150 bp paired-end reads. From the authors' description of their analysis: Demultiplexing of reads and collapsing into UMI-guided consensus sequences were performed with migec v1.2.7. Using mixcr v2.1.11, UMI consensuses were aligned to TRA and TRB V and J templates and then assembled into clonotypes. A clonotype was counted as expanded or contracted only if both edgeR and NoisET called the change significant, with noise models trained on biological replicates. edgeR calls used a false discovery rate-adjusted p below 0.01 and a log2 fold-change threshold of 1. PCA with hierarchical clustering of max-normalized trajectories of the 1000 most abundant clonotypes was used as exploratory dynamics analysis. The CD4 or CD8 phenotype of responding clones was assigned using the separately sequenced CD4+ and CD8+ repertoires. TCRdb reprocessing: public reads trimmed at Q25 with fastp, clones called with MiXCR, in-frame beta chains kept. Rows are unified per CDR3 protein, each entry keeping the most common DNA and genes. TCRdb's processing, not the authors', yielded these V and J calls. The sample table shows about 340,000 distinct CDR3 sequences, and 15% are seen once. The ten most abundant clones make up approximately 20% of the sample.

What was sequenced was PBMCs or a T cell subset sorted from them (not recorded which). This receptor was identified in a man aged 18 to 29 who had mild COVID-19 (a few samples of this study predate the infection). The sample titles of this study are shuffled in the database, so cell type and time point are left out; the donor was told from shared clones. Recombination joined TRBV6-5 with TRBJ2-5; the junction holds 8 bases that match TRBD2. The CDR3 region has the sequence CASSPPPGGKTQYF. In nucleotide form, the sequence is TGTGCCAGCAGCCCACCCCCGGGGGGGAAGACCCAGTACTTC.